The clone carrying this TCR beta chain was seen at least ten times. Its target is not known. These data belong to a study of T cells in Graves' hyperthyroidism and ophthalmopathy. The CDR3 totals 14 residues. With 4 bases removed from V and 4 bases from J, the gap between germline ends came to 13 bases. Germline CDR1 reads MGHRA; CDR2 reads YSYEKL. Findings and caveats of the study: Most clonotypes expanded in thyroid above 0.001 were likewise present in blood.

Ophthalmopathy cases met thresholds of Clinical Activity Score at least 3, NOSPECS grade at least 4 and duration under 3 months. Thyroid ultrasound and orbital computed tomography, with clinical symptoms and serum thyroxine and TRAb, informed diagnoses. The PBMCs studied were ones that came from 10 ml fresh peripheral blood. Researchers amplified the TCR beta CDR3 regions from RNA transcripts. An initial round of RT-PCR targeting the TCR CDR3 relied on the HTBI primer set. Using its own MiXCR run on the multiplex PCR reads, TCRdb lists one record per CDR3 protein. Here the sample spans some 270,000 distinct CDR3 sequences, about 25% being singletons.

The clonotype originates from a middle-aged woman with Graves' ophthalmopathy. Sequencing input: blood. J is TRBJ2-5 and V is TRBV4-1, with D possibly TRBD1 on 5 matching bases. The CDR3 DNA is TGCGCCAGCAGCCTTTACAGGAGTGGAGAGACCCAGTACTTC. Translation gives CASSLYRSGETQYF.